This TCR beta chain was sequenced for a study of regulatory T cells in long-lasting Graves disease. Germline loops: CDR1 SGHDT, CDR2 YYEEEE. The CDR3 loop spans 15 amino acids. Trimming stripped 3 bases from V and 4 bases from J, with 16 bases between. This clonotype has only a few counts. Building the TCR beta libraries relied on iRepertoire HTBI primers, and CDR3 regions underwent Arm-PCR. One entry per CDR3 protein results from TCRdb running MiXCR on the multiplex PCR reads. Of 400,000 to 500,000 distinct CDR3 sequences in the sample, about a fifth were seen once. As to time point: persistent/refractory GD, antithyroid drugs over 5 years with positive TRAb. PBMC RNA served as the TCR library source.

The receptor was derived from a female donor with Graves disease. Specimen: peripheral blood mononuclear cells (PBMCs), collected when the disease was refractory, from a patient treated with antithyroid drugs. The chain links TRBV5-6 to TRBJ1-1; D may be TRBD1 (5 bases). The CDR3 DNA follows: TGTGCCAGCAGCTCCGGTGGGGGGTTGCCCACTGAAGCTTTCTTT. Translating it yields CASSSGGGLPTEAFF.